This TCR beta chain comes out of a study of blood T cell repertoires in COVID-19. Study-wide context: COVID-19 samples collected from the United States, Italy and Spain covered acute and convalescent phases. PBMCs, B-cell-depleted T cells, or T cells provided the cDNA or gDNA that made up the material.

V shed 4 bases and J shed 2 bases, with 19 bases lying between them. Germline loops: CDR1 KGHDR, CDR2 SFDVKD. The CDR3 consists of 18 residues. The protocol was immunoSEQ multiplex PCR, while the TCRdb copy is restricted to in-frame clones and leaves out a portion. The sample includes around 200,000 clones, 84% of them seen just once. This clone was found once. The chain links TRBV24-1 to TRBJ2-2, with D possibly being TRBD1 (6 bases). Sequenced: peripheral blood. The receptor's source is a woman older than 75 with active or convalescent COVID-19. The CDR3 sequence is CATSELASGDPNTGELFF. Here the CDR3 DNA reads TGTGCCACCAGTGAGTTGGCCTCAGGGGACCCAAACACCGGGGAGCTGTTTTTT.